The following is a TCR beta chain sequence with its context. The data were taken from a study of technical replicates of blood from a few donors. This CDR3 has 10 amino acids. Germline CDR1 reads DFQATT; CDR2 reads SNEGSKA (reference sequence). V shed 7 bases and J shed 2 bases, with 4 bases lying between them. Sequenced by immunoSEQ multiplex PCR; TCRdb stores in-frame clones only, minus some. This sample has about 100,000 clones, with nearly 97% found just once. Sequenced input: T cells isolated from PBMCs. The chain employs TRBV20-1 and TRBJ2-3, with D unclear. This receptor was taken from a human donor in good health. CDR3 sequence reads: CSVLTDTQYF. The CDR3 nucleotides are TGCAGTGTTCTCACAGATACGCAGTATTTT.